The next 10 T cell receptor beta chains were all read from a single sample in a study of T-cell reconstitution after alpha-beta-depleted transplantation in children. The library targeted TCRbeta and was prepared with unique molecular identifiers. MiXCR, applied by TCRdb to the PCR reads, yields one record per CDR3 protein. The sample consists of about 830,000 distinct CDR3 sequences, approximately 15% of them appearing once. The sequenced sample was PBMCs, mostly from graft donor cells, obtained 360 days after TCRalphabeta/CD19-depleted stem cell transplant. These receptors came from a male patient between 10 and 17 years old who had a stem cell transplant for acute lymphoblastic leukemia, so the T cells may come from the graft donor.

This clonotype was detected a few times. This sequence joins TRBV11-2 and TRBJ1-5; D is unclear. Germline assignment: CDR1 SGHAT and CDR2 FQNNGV. CDR3 length: 12 residues. Trimming left V 5 bases short and J 6 bases short, with 8 bases between. The CDR3 loop reads CASSQTFQPQHF. The CDR3, as DNA: TGTGCCAGCAGCCAGACCTTTCAGCCCCAGCATTTT.

This chain links TRBV12-3 or TRBV12-4 with TRBJ1-2, with D possibly matching TRBD1 (5 bases). CDR3 length equals 13 residues. V lost 2 bases to trimming and J lost 4 bases, with 8 bases between them. CDR3 amino acids: CASSLRGLYGYTF. The CDR3 DNA reads TGTGCCAGCAGTTTAAGGGGCCTCTATGGCTACACCTTC.

There are a few counts of this clonotype. The chain employs TRBV2 and TRBJ1-5; D possibly corresponds to TRBD1 (5 bases). Trimming removed 5 bases from V and 1 base from J, with 15 bases in between. Germline CDR1 SNHLY, CDR2 FYNNEI. The CDR3 covers 16 residues. CDR3 in DNA: TGTGCCAGCAGTCAAGGGGTGTTTCGGAGCAATCAGCCCCAGCATTTT. It yields the protein CASSQGVFRSNQPQHF.

The rearrangement joins TRBV28 to TRBJ1-6; 7 bases map to TRBD1. V shed 2 bases, J shed 7 bases, and the junction held 5 bases outside the gene matches. The CDR3 sequence is 15 residues long. Germline V CDR1 and CDR2: MDHEN, SYDVKM. CDR3 in DNA: TGTGCCAGCAGTTTAATCGACAGGGAGAATTCACCCCTCCACTTT. Amino acids: CASSLIDRENSPLHF. Full variable domain (outside the CDR3, taken from reference TRBV28 and TRBJ1-6): DVKVTQSSRYLVKRTGEKVFLECVQDMDHENMFWYRQDPGLGLRLIYFSYDVKMKEKGDIPEGYSVSREKKERFSLILESASTNQTSMYLCASSLIDRENSPLHFGNGTRLTVT.

This sequence joins TRBV11-2 and TRBJ2-5; D is unclear. The CDR3 has 14 residues. Per germline, CDR1 SGHAT and CDR2 FQNNGV. The V end was cut by 8 bases, the J end by 5 bases, with 18 bases between. Here the CDR3 reads CASHRPGRLETQYF. The DNA of the CDR3 is TGTGCCAGCCACCGTCCGGGTAGGCTGGAGACCCAGTACTTC.

This clonotype was observed a handful of times. The chain employs TRBV5-1 and TRBJ1-2; 7 nucleotides align to TRBD1. The length of the CDR3 is 14 residues. CDR1 is SGHRS, CDR2 YFSETQ, per germline. J gave up 8 bases and V 0 bases, and 7 bases lay outside the gene matches. In DNA form, the CDR3 reads TGCGCCAGCAGCTTGGTGACAGGGTTGCGGGGCTACACCTTC. As protein: CASSLVTGLRGYTF.

The chain employs TRBV2 and TRBJ2-7; 11 positions agree with TRBD2. The J segment lost 0 bases and the V segment lost 1 base, leaving 2 bases of the junction unmatched. Germline-derived CDR1 and CDR2 are SNHLY and FYNNEI. This CDR3 is 16 amino acids long. CDR3 bases: TGTGCCAGCAGTGAAGGACTAGCGGGGAGCTCCTACGAGCAGTACTTC. This codes for CASSEGLAGSSYEQYF.

The table lists this clonotype with a few counts. The chain combines TRBV5-1 with TRBJ2-1; D gene ambiguous. The CDR3 loop spans 14 amino acids. Germline V gives CDR1 SGHRS, CDR2 YFSETQ. V lost 0 bases, J lost 5 bases, and 9 bases lay in between. This CDR3 is CASSLVVLDNEQFF. In DNA form, the CDR3 reads TGCGCCAGCAGCTTGGTTGTCCTCGACAATGAGCAGTTCTTC.

This clonotype turned up a few times. V gene TRBV7-9 combines with J gene TRBJ2-1; TRBD2 aligns across 10 bases. Unmatched junction bases numbered 16, after V lost 10 bases and J lost 7 bases. The germline V gene encodes CDR1 SEHNR and CDR2 FQNEAQ (reference sequence). This CDR3 spans 16 amino acids. The CDR3 nucleotides are TGTGCCACCCATGGGGGGGCTAGCGGGAGTGCGAATGAGCAGTTCTTC. Translated, it gives CATHGGASGSANEQFF.

In its sample, this clonotype was seen a few times. The chain uses TRBV12-3 or TRBV12-4 and TRBJ2-3; 7 positions agree with TRBD1. This CDR3 is built from 15 residues. V lost 6 bases, J lost 9 bases, and 15 bases stayed unmatched. The CDR3 spells CASSLVEGRDRTQYF. In DNA form, the CDR3 reads TGTGCCAGCAGCCTAGTAGAGGGCCGGGACAGAACGCAGTATTTT.